The 22 T cell receptor beta chains below all came from one sample that was sequenced in a study of shared clonotypes between healthy human individuals. Only in-frame clones appear in the TCRdb table, and some are missing; sequencing was by immunoSEQ multiplex PCR. The data show 2 million to 2.5 million clones, with more than 80% seen just once and around 0.4% held by the top ten. The specimen sequenced was naive CD4+ T cells from PBMCs. Subset indicated: CD45RA+ positively selected. These receptors were taken from a young man in good health. Some clones in this sample may be carry-over from other donors' samples.

This chain uses TRBV7-9 with TRBJ1-4, with 8 positions matching TRBD1. CDR1 is SEHNR, CDR2 FQNEAQ, per germline (reference sequence). V lost 1 base, J lost 6 bases, and 13 bases stayed unmatched. The CDR3 has 18 residues. CDR3: CASSLGISRQGADEKLFF. The CDR3 DNA is TGTGCCAGCAGCTTAGGGATAAGCCGTCAGGGGGCTGATGAAAAACTGTTTTTT.

This rearrangement joins TRBV19 to TRBJ2-1; 7 bases are shared with TRBD1. V shed 5 bases and J 4 bases; nucleotides not matched to a gene: 11. This CDR3 has 16 amino acids. Germline assignment: CDR1 LNHDA and CDR2 SQIVND (reference sequence). CDR3 sequence: CASSGFVGTAYNEQFF. CDR3 nucleotide sequence: TGTGCCAGTAGTGGATTTGTGGGGACAGCGTACAATGAGCAGTTCTTC.

The chain combines TRBV6-6 with TRBJ2-3; 7 bases map to TRBD2. Per the germline V gene, CDR1 is MNHNY and CDR2 is SVGAGI (reference sequence). This CDR3 has 15 amino acids. Trimming took 7 bases from V and 0 from J; bases not matched to a gene: 7. CDR3 sequence (DNA): TGTGCCAGCACTTCGAGCGGGATAAGCACAGATACGCAGTATTTT. Translating gives CASTSSGISTDTQYF.

The chain links TRBV18 to TRBJ2-5, with a possible D match to TRBD2 (6 bases). This CDR3 has 17 residues. V lost 5 bases and J lost 2, with 21 bases in between. CDR1 and CDR2 (germline): KGHSH, LQKENI. CDR3 nucleotide sequence: TGTGCCAGCTCAAAACGCCATCCGGAGGGGAAGCAAGAGACCCAGTACTTC. This translates into CASSKRHPEGKQETQYF.

This clone has only one observation. The V call is TRBV6-1, the J call TRBJ2-7; D ambiguous. Trimming cost V 0 bases and J 1 base, with 13 bases left between them. Looked up from germline, CDR1 is MNHNS and CDR2 is SASEGT. This CDR3 is 16 amino acids long. This CDR3 is CASSEAQTTPSYEQYF. CDR3 bases: TGTGCCAGCAGTGAAGCTCAGACGACACCTTCCTACGAGCAGTACTTC.

The V gene is TRBV7-9, the J gene TRBJ2-1; D remains ambiguous. This CDR3 is 14 amino acids long. The germline gives CDR1 SEHNR, CDR2 FQNEAQ (reference sequence). V lost 3 bases, J lost 5 bases, and 11 bases lay in between. CDR3 amino acids: CASSFPHGNNEQFF. DNA for the CDR3: TGTGCCAGCAGCTTCCCCCACGGTAACAATGAGCAGTTCTTC.

This clone showed up just once. Different DNA sequences within this sample yield the same CDR3. The rearrangement uses TRBV29-1 and TRBJ2-3; D might be TRBD1 (5 bases). Germline CDR1 and CDR2: SQVTM and ANQGSEA. Trimming stripped 6 bases from V and 0 bases from J, with 10 bases between. The CDR3 consists of 13 residues. Here the CDR3 reads CSVPRASTDTQYF. The CDR3 DNA follows: TGCAGCGTCCCCAGGGCTAGCACAGATACGCAGTATTTT.

The V and J genes are TRBV6-5 and TRBJ2-7, with D unclear. V was trimmed by 2 bases and J by 2 bases, leaving 10 bases between them. The CDR3 has 14 amino acids. Germline V gives CDR1 MNHEY, CDR2 SVGAGI. The CDR3 DNA sequence: TGTGCCAGCAGTTACAGTCCCACTCCCTACGAGCAGTACTTC. Translation: CASSYSPTPYEQYF.

This clone has just one count. The CDR3 sequence is CASSLEAGTYEQYF. The CDR3 region has the DNA TGTGCCAGCAGCTTAGAGGCAGGGACCTACGAGCAGTACTTC. The chain joins TRBV7-9 to TRBJ2-7; perhaps TRBD1 as D (5 bases). V was shortened by 1 base and J by 2 bases, with 9 bases between the two germline ends. There are 14 residues in the CDR3. Germline V gene lookup returns CDR1 SEHNR and CDR2 FQNEAQ (reference sequence). Based on the CDR3 plus reference TRBV7-9 and TRBJ2-7, the full variable domain is DTGVSQNPRHKITKRGQNVTFRCDPISEHNRLYWYRQTLGQGPEFLTYFQNEAQLEKSRLLSDRFSAERPKGSFSTLEIQRTEQGDSAMYLCASSLEAGTYEQYFGPGTRLTVT.

This clone is a singleton in its sample. The rearrangement joins TRBV4-2 to TRBJ2-7; 14 nucleotides agree with TRBD2. Germline values: CDR1 LGHNA, CDR2 YNFKEQ. V dropped 0 bases and J dropped 4; count of bases not matched to a gene: 2. There are 16 residues in the CDR3. In nucleotides, the CDR3 is TGTGCCAGCAGCCAAGATAGGACTAGCGGGAGGTACGAGCAGTACTTC. Protein sequence: CASSQDRTSGRYEQYF.

Worth noting for this clone: One end of the junction varies from germline; a read error may be responsible. The V and J genes are TRBV20-1 and TRBJ1-1; D uncertain. Germline loops: CDR1 DFQATT, CDR2 SNEGSKA (reference sequence). The CDR3 runs 11 residues. In DNA, the CDR3 is TGCAGTGCTAGAACGGGTTATCGGGCTAACTTT. Translation gives CSARTGYRANF.

V usage is TRBV6-1 and J usage is TRBJ1-1, with a possible D match to TRBD1 (5 bases). The V and J ends lost 6 bases and 0 bases respectively, with 11 bases between them. The CDR3 spans 14 residues. Germline CDR1 MNHNS, CDR2 SASEGT. The CDR3 loop reads CASSWGRLNTEAFF. DNA of the CDR3: TGTGCCAGCAGCTGGGGACGGCTGAACACTGAAGCTTTCTTT.

CDR3 bases: TGTGCCAGCAGCTTAGTCGGAGCGTCCCCAGTCTACGAGCAGTACTTC. Translating gives CASSLVGASPVYEQYF. This chain connects TRBV7-2 to TRBJ2-7; D uncertain. This CDR3 is built from 16 residues. The germline gives CDR1 SGHTA, CDR2 FQGNSA. The V end was cut by 1 base, the J end by 3 bases, with 16 bases between.

This sequence joins TRBV5-4 and TRBJ2-1, with 12 bases that match TRBD2. From germline, CDR1 is SGHNT and CDR2 YYREEE (reference sequence). The CDR3 sequence is 15 residues long. V lost 4 bases, J lost 4 bases, and 3 bases stayed unmatched. The CDR3 bases are TGTGCCAGCAGCAGGACTAGCGGGAATTACAATGAGCAGTTCTTC. This sequence encodes CASSRTSGNYNEQFF.

The chain carries TRBV6-1 and TRBJ1-1; a possible D gene is TRBD1 (6 bases). V lost 3 bases, J lost 9 bases, and 11 bases lay in between. CDR3 size: 12 residues. Germline lookup yields CDR1 MNHNS and CDR2 SASEGT. CDR3 loop: CASSEGAPQAFF. In DNA, the CDR3 is TGTGCCAGCAGTGAGGGGGCACCCCAAGCTTTCTTT.

The chain's CDR3 is CASSRGQGYEQYF. The CDR3 nucleotides are TGTGCCAGCAGTCGGGGACAGGGCTACGAGCAGTACTTC. This chain joins TRBV9 and TRBJ2-7, with 9 bases identical to TRBD1. Trimming cost V 5 bases and J 3 bases; bases outside gene matches: 3. This CDR3 spans 13 amino acids. Per the germline V gene, CDR1 is SGDLS and CDR2 is YYNGEE.

This chain uses TRBV5-4 with TRBJ2-7, with 9 positions matching TRBD1. Germline trimming cut 4 bases from V and 6 bases from J; bases unmatched to any gene: 11. This CDR3 region has 15 residues. Germline CDR1 and CDR2: SGHNT and YYREEE (reference sequence). The CDR3 is CASSGAGTGITEQYF. The CDR3 DNA is TGTGCCAGCAGCGGGGCCGGGACAGGGATAACCGAGCAGTACTTC.

The rearrangement joins TRBV25-1 to TRBJ2-1, with 12 bases lining up with TRBD1. V gave up 4 bases and J gave up 14 bases; unmatched junction bases: 6. CDR1 MGHDK and CDR2 SYGVNS come from the germline V gene. The CDR3 runs 13 residues. The CDR3 loop is CASSVSGTGGEFF. The CDR3 nucleotides are TGTGCCAGCAGTGTCTCCGGGACAGGGGGCGAGTTCTTC. The full variable domain, completed using reference TRBV25-1 and TRBJ2-1, is EADIYQTPRYLVIGTGKKITLECSQTMGHDKMYWYQQDPGMELHLIHYSYGVNSTEKGDLSSESTVSRIRTEHFPLTLESARPSHTSQYLCASSVSGTGGEFFGPGTRLTVL.

As regards this clone: The sample contains more than one DNA sequence encoding this CDR3. This chain joins TRBV25-1 and TRBJ2-6; no definite D call. The ends were cut back, 4 bases at V and 1 base at J, with 2 bases in the middle. CDR3 length: 13 amino acids. Germline CDR1 MGHDK, CDR2 SYGVNS. The CDR3 DNA reads TGTGCCAGCAGTGTGTCTGGGGCCAACGTCCTGACTTTC. Translation: CASSVSGANVLTF.

The rearrangement links TRBV28 to TRBJ1-2; 9 positions agree with TRBD1. Per germline, CDR1 MDHEN and CDR2 SYDVKM. There are 17 residues in the CDR3. Germline trimming cut 0 bases from V and 4 bases from J; bases unmatched to any gene: 9. The CDR3 loop reads CASSLWEQGATLYGYTF. DNA for the CDR3: TGTGCCAGCAGTTTATGGGAACAGGGGGCGACTCTCTATGGCTACACCTTC.

This clone appeared a single time. The CDR3 is CAITQGGADTQYF. In nucleotides, the CDR3 is TGTGCCATCACCCAGGGGGGGGCAGATACGCAGTATTTT. This rearrangement joins TRBV10-3 to TRBJ2-3, with D possibly called TRBD1 or TRBD2 (7 bases each). The CDR3 is 13 amino acids. V lost 7 bases and J 4 bases, leaving 12 bases between the germline ends. CDR1 and CDR2 from the germline V gene are ENHRY and SYGVKD.

The chain links TRBV29-1 to TRBJ2-5, with D possibly TRBD1 on 5 matching bases. This CDR3 spans 14 amino acids. V was pared by 7 bases and J by 1 base, with 16 bases between. The germline V gene encodes CDR1 SQVTM and CDR2 ANQGSEA. The CDR3 region is CSGTNSGFQETQYF. The CDR3 bases are TGCAGCGGGACCAACTCAGGGTTCCAAGAGACCCAGTACTTC.